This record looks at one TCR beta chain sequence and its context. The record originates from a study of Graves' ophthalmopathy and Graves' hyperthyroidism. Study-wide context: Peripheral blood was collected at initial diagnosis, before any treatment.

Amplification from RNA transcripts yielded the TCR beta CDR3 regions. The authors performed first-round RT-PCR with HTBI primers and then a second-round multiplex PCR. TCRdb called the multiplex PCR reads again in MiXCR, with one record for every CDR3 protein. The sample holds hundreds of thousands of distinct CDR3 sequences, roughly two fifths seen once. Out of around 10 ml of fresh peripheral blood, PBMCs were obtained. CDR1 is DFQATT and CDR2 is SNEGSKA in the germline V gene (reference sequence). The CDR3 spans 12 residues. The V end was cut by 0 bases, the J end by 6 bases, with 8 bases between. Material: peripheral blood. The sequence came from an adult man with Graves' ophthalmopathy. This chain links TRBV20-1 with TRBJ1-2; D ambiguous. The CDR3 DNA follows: TGCAGTGCTAGAGATCGTGGGCATGGCTACACCTTC. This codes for CSARDRGHGYTF.